This T cell receptor (beta chain) is drawn from a study of T cell responses to AZD1222 COVID-19 vaccine. Whole-study results and caveats: Per reports, nearly half of all spike-specific TCRs target regions that are unmutated in variants.

The germline V gene encodes CDR1 LNHDA and CDR2 SQIVND (reference sequence). V was clipped by 6 bases and J by 2 bases, with 10 bases between them. The CDR3 is 13 amino acids. Concerning this clone itself: Its antigen is unidentified.

The repertoire was sequenced with immunoSEQ multiplex PCR; TCRdb's copy has only in-frame clones and lacks some. The sample comprises over 100,000 clones, 70% to 90% of which are singletons, and about 15% rests with the top ten. The chain links TRBV19 to TRBJ1-2, with D perhaps TRBD1 (6 bases). Sample: peripheral blood, taken on day 0 of AZD1222 vaccination. The sequence was collected from an adult in good health. The CDR3 is CASSPTGNYGYTF. In DNA, the CDR3 is TGTGCCAGTAGCCCTACAGGGAACTATGGCTACACCTTC.